Listed below are T cell receptor beta chains from one sample, sequenced in a study of cytomegalovirus exposure and HLA in healthy donors. Some clones are missing from TCRdb's copy, which holds only in-frame ones; the method was immunoSEQ multiplex PCR. The profile covers fewer than 150,000 clones, with roughly 78% appearing a single time and approximately 6.2% taken by the ten largest. Input material: PBMCs. The origin of the receptors is a man in his forties or fifties in good health and CMV-seropositive. Each CDR3 is given with its conserved first and last residue.

>TRBV28
CASSFGGQTVGTEAFF
>TRBV7-3
CASSPGTGHYEQYF
>TRBV5-1
CASSLNSGRFNEQFF
>TRBV30
CAWSTSGRVQFF
>TRBV25-1
CASSALGTSGSSNEQFF
>TRBV7-2
CASSLRQGWDQPQHF
>TRBV28
CASIGAKMNTEAFF
>TRBV28
CASRGRGTIYGYTF
>TRBV5-1
CASSGRGVETQYF
>TRBV7-3
CASSQGQVAGELFF
>TRBV25-1
CASSGAGTGSEKLFF
>TRBV6-5
CATSWSSGSYNEQFF
>TRBV27
CASSLLDRGKLFF
>TRBV25-1
CASSEPGWSNIQYF
>TRBV6-4
CASSRESSSYNEQFF
>TRBV7-3
CASSLEASARPYEQYF
>TRBV27
CASSFTSRASYEQYF
>TRBV27
CASSWGGWYEQYF
>TRBV5-1
CASSLASGEYYEQYF